This is a list of T cell receptor beta chains from one sample in a study of blood T cell repertoires in COVID-19. The assay was immunoSEQ multiplex PCR, and TCRdb's table has in-frame clones only and misses some. The table shows tens of thousands of clones, with roughly 80% occurring only once. Sequenced material: peripheral blood. These receptor sequences come from a woman in her 70s with acute or convalescent COVID-19. Each CDR3 is given with its conserved first and last residue. The D gene is left open where the match is weak. Clone size is given for some rows only: seen once, a few or many times, or a class if the clone is expanded.

TRBV2	-	TRBJ1-6	TRBD1	TGTGCCAGCGCGACAGGGCGAGGGAATAATTCACCCCTCCACTTT	CASATGRGNNSPLHF
TRBV11-3	-	TRBJ2-5	TRBD2	TGTGCCAGCAGCTTGGGGGGACTAGGGCTTCAAGAGACCCAGTACTTC	CASSLGGLGLQETQYF
TRBV27	-	TRBJ1-2	TRBD1	TGTGCCAGCAGGATAACAGGGGCCTCCCATGGCTACACCTTC	CASRITGASHGYTF
TRBV5-1	-	TRBJ1-1	-	TGCGCCAGCAGCTTGGAGGGGCTGGGTAGGAACACTGAAGCTTTCTTT	CASSLEGLGRNTEAFF
TRBV9	-	TRBJ1-5	TRBD1	TGTGCCAGCAGCACGGGACAGGGGTGGAATCAGCCCCAGCATTTT	CASSTGQGWNQPQHF
TRBV14	-	TRBJ2-1	-	TGTGCCAGCAGCCAAGCAAATAGCAATGAGCAGTTCTTC	CASSQANSNEQFF
TRBV18	-	TRBJ1-1	TRBD1	TGTGCCAGCTCACCAGCCGACAGGGGGCGGCACACTGAAGCTTTCTTT	CASSPADRGRHTEAFF
TRBV7-9	-	TRBJ1-1	TRBD1	TGTGCCAGTCTCGGGACAGGGGGAACTGAAGCTTTCTTT	CASLGTGGTEAFF
TRBV4-2	-	TRBJ2-5	TRBD2	TGTGCCAGCAGCCCCCTGGCGGGGGTCGAAGAGACCCAGTACTTC	CASSPLAGVEETQYF
TRBV4-1	-	TRBJ2-5	-	TGCGCCAGCAGCCAAGATCGGGCTAGTAGAGGGCGGGAGACCCAGTACTTC	CASSQDRASRGRETQYF
TRBV3-1/TRBV3-2	-	TRBJ2-6	TRBD1	TGTGCCAGCAGCCAGCAGGGGGCTGGGGGGGCCAACGTCCTGACTTTC	CASSQQGAGGANVLTF
TRBV5-6	-	TRBJ1-6	-	TGTGCCAGCAGCTTGGGACAGAGTAATTCACCCCTCCACTTT	CASSLGQSNSPLHF
TRBV27	few	TRBJ2-3	-	TGTGCCAGCAGGTTCAGTCCATTTGGCACAGATACGCAGTATTTT	CASRFSPFGTDTQYF
TRBV5-1	-	TRBJ1-3	-	TGCGCCAGCAGAACCAACGGCCCAGGGAACACCATATATTTT	CASRTNGPGNTIYF
TRBV13	-	TRBJ2-6	-	TGTGCCAGCAGCTCCATTAGCTCTGGGGCCAACGTCCTGACTTTC	CASSSISSGANVLTF
TRBV7-9	-	TRBJ1-2	-	TGTGCCAGCAGCTTAGTACGAGGGGGAGCCTATGGCTACACCTTC	CASSLVRGGAYGYTF
TRBV15	-	TRBJ1-2	-	TGTGCCACCAGCGGCGGTAACTATGGCTACACCTTC	CATSGGNYGYTF
TRBV9	-	TRBJ2-7	-	TGTGCCAGCAGCGGGACTATTAGCGACGAGCAGTACTTC	CASSGTISDEQYF
TRBV11-1	once	TRBJ1-2	-	TGTGCCAGCAGCTTAGGGGACTTAAAGGGCTCTGGCTACACCTTC	CASSLGDLKGSGYTF
TRBV7-9	-	TRBJ2-7	-	TGTGCCAGCAGCTTAGCCGGGGGCTACGAGCAGTACTTC	CASSLAGGYEQYF
TRBV2	-	TRBJ2-5	-	TGTGCCAGCAGGTACCAGTTGGAGACCCAGTACTTC	CASRYQLETQYF
TRBV11-2	once	TRBJ2-7	TRBD1	TGTGCCAGCACGGACAGGGTTTACGAGCAGTACTTC	CASTDRVYEQYF
TRBV4-3	-	TRBJ1-3	-	TGCGCCAGCAGCCAAGGAATGACAGACTCTGGAAACACCATATATTTT	CASSQGMTDSGNTIYF
TRBV9	-	TRBJ1-1	-	TGTGCCAGCAGCGCCCGGGACGGCGGGGGAACTGAAGCTTTCTTT	CASSARDGGGTEAFF
TRBV7-9	-	TRBJ2-1	TRBD2	TGTGCCAGCAGCCGGATTAGCGGGGGAAATGAGCAGTTCTTC	CASSRISGGNEQFF
TRBV11-2	once	TRBJ1-6	TRBD1	TGTGCCAGCAGCTTACGGCCAGGGGGCCGACGCTCCTATAATTCACCCCTCCACTTT	CASSLRPGGRRSYNSPLHF
TRBV7-2	-	TRBJ2-3	TRBD2	TGTGCCAGCAGCGCCCATCTCGGGACTAGCGGGGGGGCAGATACGCAGTATTTT	CASSAHLGTSGGADTQYF
TRBV4-3	-	TRBJ2-5	-	TGCGCCAGCAGCTCAAAGGAGGGGGGGCGGTCTGGGACCCAGTACTTC	CASSSKEGGRSGTQYF
TRBV5-4	-	TRBJ2-3	TRBD2	TGTGCCAGCAGCTGGGGACTAGCGGGGGGTACTAGCACAGATACGCAGTATTTT	CASSWGLAGGTSTDTQYF
TRBV4-3	-	TRBJ2-3	-	TGCGCCAGCAGCCATAGCCTAGCAGATACGCAGTATTTT	CASSHSLADTQYF
TRBV9	-	TRBJ1-1	TRBD1	TGTGCCAGCAGCGTAGCTGCTTCCCAGGGGGCCGGGAACACTGAAGCTTTCTTT	CASSVAASQGAGNTEAFF
TRBV6-2/TRBV6-3	-	TRBJ2-3	-	TGTGCCAGCAGTTACTCACTCGATCTTACGCAGTATTTT	CASSYSLDLTQYF
TRBV7-2	-	TRBJ2-5	TRBD2	TGTGCCAGCAGCTTAGTTGCGGGGGGGCCTGAGACCCAGTACTTC	CASSLVAGGPETQYF
TRBV10-2	few	TRBJ2-7	-	TGCGCCAGCAGTGGCAGGGACTACGAGCAGTACTTC	CASSGRDYEQYF
TRBV19	-	TRBJ1-4	-	TGTGCCAGTAGAAGAGGGGACCTTACCGGGGGTGAAAAACTGTTTTTT	CASRRGDLTGGEKLFF
TRBV5-1	-	TRBJ1-2	-	TGCGCCAGCCTCCCCGCCCCACAGGGACGCTATGGCTACACCTTC	CASLPAPQGRYGYTF
TRBV27	-	TRBJ1-1	-	TGTGCCAGCAGTTGGGGTGGGGAGACTGAAGCTTTCTTT	CASSWGGETEAFF
TRBV7-9	-	TRBJ1-3	TRBD1	TGTGCCAGCAGACAGGGGGCCGGAAACACCATATATTTT	CASRQGAGNTIYF
TRBV5-1	-	TRBJ1-2	TRBD1	TGCGCCAGCAGGTCGGGACAGGGCGGGAACTATGGCTACACCTTC	CASRSGQGGNYGYTF
TRBV6-5	-	TRBJ1-6	-	TGTGCCAGCAGTTACGAAGGAGCGTCAGATTCACCCCTCCACTTT	CASSYEGASDSPLHF
TRBV20-1	-	TRBJ2-1	TRBD2	TGCAGTGCTAGGCGGGGGGAGCAGTTCTTC	CSARRGEQFF
TRBV6-5	once	TRBJ2-7	-	TGTGCCAGCAGTTACTCTGGTTTACCCCGCGGGCAGTACTTC	CASSYSGLPRGQYF
TRBV3-1/TRBV3-2	few	TRBJ1-5	TRBD1	TGTGCCAGCAGCCAAGACACAGGGGGCAATCAGCCCCAGCATTTT	CASSQDTGGNQPQHF
TRBV2	-	TRBJ2-5	-	TGTGCCAGCAGTGATTGGGTCGCATCGGGGGAGACCCAGTACTTC	CASSDWVASGETQYF
TRBV6-5	-	TRBJ2-5	TRBD1	TGTGCCAGCAGCCATTGGACAGGGCTAGAGACCCAGTACTTC	CASSHWTGLETQYF
TRBV6-4	-	TRBJ2-7	-	TGTGCCAGCATAGGAGGGTACGAGCAGTACTTC	CASIGGYEQYF
TRBV7-2	once	TRBJ2-3	-	TGTGCCAGCAGCTTAAAGTATCGGGGGGCCAACACAGATACGCAGTATTTT	CASSLKYRGANTDTQYF
TRBV30	-	TRBJ1-2	-	TGTGCCTGGAGTGTACGGGGGGAAGGCAAAGGCTACACCTTC	CAWSVRGEGKGYTF
TRBV24-1	-	TRBJ1-5	-	TGTGCCACCAGTGATGGCGGGACTGCGTCTGGTCAGCCCCAGCATTTT	CATSDGGTASGQPQHF
TRBV7-9	-	TRBJ1-2	TRBD1	TGTGCCAGCAGCCAGAAAATGACAGGGCGGTTAGACTATGGCTACACCTTC	CASSQKMTGRLDYGYTF
TRBV18	once	TRBJ1-1	TRBD1	TGTGCCAGCTCACCCGGACAGGGACTAAACACTGAAGCTTTCTTT	CASSPGQGLNTEAFF
TRBV6-6	-	TRBJ1-2	-	TGTGCCAGCAACCACCCAGGTAATGGTGGCTACACCTTC	CASNHPGNGGYTF
TRBV9	-	TRBJ1-1	TRBD1	TGTGCCAGCAGCGTCCAGGGGGCCATGAACACTGAAGCTTTCTTT	CASSVQGAMNTEAFF
TRBV24-1	-	TRBJ2-5	TRBD2	TGTGCCACCAGTGATCCCTGGGGGGGTGAGACCCAGTACTTC	CATSDPWGGETQYF
TRBV6-5	-	TRBJ2-1	TRBD2	TGTGCCAGCAGTTACGGGACTAGAAACAATGAGCAGTTCTTC	CASSYGTRNNEQFF